The 2 T cell receptor beta chains below all came from one sample that was sequenced in a study of cytomegalovirus exposure and HLA in healthy donors. The PCR used 60 Vbeta and 13 Jbeta primers. Here immunoSEQ multiplex PCR was the method, and the copy in TCRdb shows in-frame clones only, minus some. Of 90,000 to 120,000 clones in the sample, roughly 85% were seen once. Sequencing was performed on PBMCs. These receptor sequences come from a man aged 60-69 years in good health and CMV-seropositive.

V usage is TRBV4-1 and J usage is TRBJ1-6; TRBD1 matches 7 bases. The CDR3 sequence is 16 residues long. J lost 7 bases, V lost 0 bases, and 6 bases had no gene match. Per the germline V gene, CDR1 is MGHRA and CDR2 is YSYEKL. This CDR3 is CASSQEAAGGNSPLHF. CDR3 nucleotides: TGCGCCAGCAGCCAAGAGGCGGCAGGGGGGAATTCACCCCTCCACTTT.

The chain carries TRBV10-1 and TRBJ2-1; the match to TRBD1 covers 8 bases. Per germline, CDR1 WNHNN and CDR2 SYGVQD (reference sequence). The V segment lost 9 bases and the J segment 7 bases; nucleotides outside the gene matches: 8. This CDR3 is built from 13 residues. The CDR3 loop is CASRGQGGNEQFF. The CDR3 DNA sequence: TGCGCCAGTCGTGGACAGGGCGGTAATGAGCAGTTCTTC.